Below are 29 T cell receptor beta chains sequenced from a single sample in a study of identical twins. TCRdb re-called the 5' RACE reads through MiXCR, storing one row per CDR3 protein. The repertoire includes some 250,000 distinct CDR3 sequences, 5.5% to 7.5% of them detected once, and roughly 15% sits in the top ten. This sample also belongs to another study, concerning T cells expressing NK-cell markers.

The sample taken for sequencing was CD8+ T cells sorted from blood. The receptors come from a young woman in good health.

This clonotype showed up many times. The chain links TRBV12-3 or TRBV12-4 to TRBJ2-1, with D perhaps given as TRBD1 or TRBD2 (6 bases each). V shed 6 bases and J shed 4 bases, with 19 bases lying between them. The CDR3 is 16 amino acids. The CDR3 DNA follows: TGTGCCAGCAGCCCCCCTGAACGGGGGCAATACAATGAGCAGTTCTTC. It translates to CASSPPERGQYNEQFF.

V usage is TRBV6-1 and J usage is TRBJ1-5, with a weak D call TRBD1 (6 bases). Trimming took 6 bases from V and 7 from J, leaving 16 bases between them. This CDR3 comprises 14 residues. Germline V gene sequence: CDR1 MNHNS, CDR2 SASEGT. The CDR3 region is CASSGQSPRQPQHF. CDR3 in DNA: TGTGCCAGCAGCGGACAGAGCCCCAGACAGCCCCAGCATTTT.

This clonotype was counted between two and nine times. The chain couples TRBV7-2 to TRBJ2-7, with 10 bases matching TRBD2. CDR1 SGHTA and CDR2 FQGNSA come from the germline V gene. The CDR3 runs to 15 residues. The ends lost 4 bases at V and 5 bases at J; junction bases unmatched: 8. CDR3 nucleotide sequence: TGTGCCAGCAGCTATACTACGAGCGGGAGGGACGAGCAGTACTTC. It specifies CASSYTTSGRDEQYF.

V gene TRBV5-1 combines with J gene TRBJ1-3; TRBD1 agrees at 7 bases. The V gene's germline CDR1 is SGHRS and CDR2 YFSETQ. CDR3 length equals 19 residues. Losses at the gene ends were 1 base for V and 4 bases for J; bases not matched to a gene: 17. Here the CDR3 DNA reads TGCGCCAGCAGCTTGCTAAGTCAGGGGGTCTACGCTCTCGGAAACACCATATATTTT. Translating gives CASSLLSQGVYALGNTIYF.

This clonotype occurred a few times. V and J are TRBV6-2 or TRBV6-3 and TRBJ1-1; maybe TRBD1 (5 bases). The V end lost 6 bases, the J end lost 8 bases, and 13 bases lay between the germline ends. Germline-derived CDR1 and CDR2 are MNHEY and SVGEGT. The CDR3 sequence is 12 residues long. The CDR3 DNA reads TGTGCCAGCAGCCTCGGGACGGTAGAAGCTTTCTTT. Encoded protein: CASSLGTVEAFF.

The rearrangement links TRBV12-5 to TRBJ1-5, with D hard to call. Germline lookup yields CDR1 LGHNT and CDR2 FRNRAP. The CDR3 contains 12 residues. Trimming removed 0 bases from V and 7 bases from J, with 4 bases in between. In DNA form, the CDR3 reads TGTGCTAGTGGTTTGGTAGGCCAGCCCCAGCATTTT. This translates into CASGLVGQPQHF.

Here the CDR3 DNA reads TGCAGTGCTAGAGATCTCAGGGGCGCGTTTGAGCAGTTCTTC. This sequence encodes CSARDLRGAFEQFF. The chain joins TRBV20-1 to TRBJ2-1, with D maybe TRBD1 (6 bases). The V end was cut by 0 bases, the J end by 9 bases, with 15 bases between. Per the germline V gene, CDR1 is DFQATT and CDR2 is SNEGSKA (reference sequence). The CDR3 has 14 amino acids.

This chain uses TRBV6-1 with TRBJ2-2; D is unresolved. Germline V gene sequence: CDR1 MNHNS, CDR2 SASEGT. This CDR3 spans 16 amino acids. V was pared by 6 bases and J by 1 base, with 15 bases between. CDR3 sequence: CASSTHPVENTGELFF. The CDR3 bases are TGTGCCAGCAGCACCCACCCCGTGGAGAACACCGGGGAGCTGTTTTTT.

The chain couples TRBV5-1 to TRBJ2-2, with D possibly matching TRBD2 (6 bases). Germline-derived CDR1 and CDR2 are SGHRS and YFSETQ. V lost 9 bases to trimming and J lost 0 bases, with 9 bases between them. This CDR3 region has 13 residues. For the CDR3, the DNA is TGCGCCACACTAGCTCCGAACACCGGGGAGCTGTTTTTT. Translating it yields CATLAPNTGELFF. Based on the CDR3 plus reference TRBV5-1 and TRBJ2-2, the full variable domain is KAGVTQTPRYLIKTRGQQVTLSCSPISGHRSVSWYQQTPGQGLQFLFEYFSETQRNKGNFPGRFSGRQFSNSRSEMNVSTLELGDSALYLCATLAPNTGELFFGEGSRLTVL.

In its sample, this clonotype was seen a few times. The rearrangement joins TRBV9 to TRBJ2-1; the match to TRBD2 covers 9 bases. V dropped 0 bases and J dropped 8; count of bases not matched to a gene: 3. The germline V gene encodes CDR1 SGDLS and CDR2 YYNGEE. The CDR3 contains 14 residues. The CDR3 DNA follows: TGTGCCAGCAGCGTAGCTACTAGCGGGTATGAGCAGTTCTTC. Translation gives CASSVATSGYEQFF.

There are many counts of this clonotype. The chain links TRBV27 to TRBJ1-1; D remains unclear. CDR1 and CDR2 from the germline V gene are MNHEY and SMNVEV (reference sequence). V shed 8 bases and J shed 5 bases, with 9 bases lying between them. The CDR3 contains 11 residues. Here the CDR3 DNA reads TGTGCCAGCTTAGAAGGGACTGAAGCTTTCTTT. Translating it yields CASLEGTEAFF.

CDR3 protein: CASSRVSTDTQYF. CDR3 DNA sequence: TGTGCCAGTTCGAGAGTTAGCACAGATACGCAGTATTTT. The gene calls are TRBV27 and TRBJ2-3; D is unresolved. The CDR3 has 13 amino acids. The V end was cut by 9 bases, the J end by 0 bases, with 10 bases between. Germline loops: CDR1 MNHEY, CDR2 SMNVEV (reference sequence).

This clonotype came up a few times. The CDR3 protein is CASSPGGGGGVTDTQYF. The CDR3 nucleotides are TGTGCCAGCAGCCCCGGGGGGGGCGGGGGTGTCACAGATACGCAGTATTTT. The V gene is TRBV9, the J gene TRBJ2-3; 8 positions match TRBD2. CDR3 length equals 17 residues. The ends lost 4 bases at V and 2 bases at J; junction bases unmatched: 12. In germline, CDR1 is SGDLS, CDR2 YYNGEE.

This clonotype has ten or more counts. CDR3 sequence reads: CASTSEREETQYF. For the CDR3, the DNA is TGTGCCAGCACCTCGGAAAGGGAGGAGACCCAGTACTTC. The chain links TRBV7-9 to TRBJ2-5; a possible D gene is TRBD2 (5 bases). CDR3 length: 13 residues. Germline V lookup: CDR1 SEHNR, CDR2 FQNEAQ (reference sequence). Deletions cut 7 bases from V and 5 bases from J, with 14 bases between.

In this sample, this clonotype turned up a few times. The V call is TRBV5-1, the J call TRBJ2-5, with 7 bases identical to TRBD2. The V gene's germline CDR1 is SGHRS and CDR2 YFSETQ. This CDR3 is built from 14 residues. After removal of 2 bases from V and 2 bases from J, the junction contained 3 bases not matched to a gene. CDR3: CASSFRREQETQYF. The DNA of the CDR3 is TGCGCCAGCAGCTTTAGGCGGGAGCAAGAGACCCAGTACTTC.

There are many counts of this clonotype. The V call is TRBV19, the J call TRBJ1-1, with D possibly matching TRBD1 (5 bases). CDR3 length: 14 amino acids. Trimming took 2 bases from V and 11 from J, leaving 18 bases between them. Germline loops: CDR1 LNHDA, CDR2 SQIVND (reference sequence). CDR3 nucleotide sequence: TGTGCCAGTAGTATATCTTCCGTTGGAGGGGATGCTTTCTTT. Translated, it gives CASSISSVGGDAFF. Using reference TRBV19 and TRBJ1-1 for the parts outside the CDR3, the full variable domain is DGGITQSPKYLFRKEGQNVTLSCEQNLNHDAMYWYRQDPGQGLRLIYYSQIVNDFQKGDIAEGYSVSREKKESFPLTVTSAQKNPTAFYLCASSISSVGGDAFFGQGTRLTVV.

This clonotype has only a few counts. The chain uses TRBV20-1 and TRBJ1-2; tentative D call: TRBD1 (5 bases). Germline V CDR1 and CDR2: DFQATT, SNEGSKA (reference sequence). CDR3 size: 12 residues. V shed 0 bases and J shed 6 bases, with 8 bases lying between them. CDR3 coding DNA: TGCAGTGCTAGAGAGGAAGGGGATGGCTACACCTTC. This codes for CSAREEGDGYTF.

V usage is TRBV2 and J usage is TRBJ1-2; perhaps TRBD1 as D (5 bases). Germline V gives CDR1 SNHLY, CDR2 FYNNEI. This CDR3 contains 14 residues. Deletions cut 9 bases from V and 3 bases from J, with 17 bases between. The CDR3 sequence is CASHRPRVHYGYTF. The CDR3 DNA sequence: TGTGCCAGTCATAGACCCAGGGTCCACTATGGCTACACCTTC.

This clonotype was seen a few times. This chain joins TRBV19 and TRBJ2-3, with D possibly matching TRBD1 (6 bases). The CDR3 contains 15 residues. Between the trimmed V and J ends, which lost 5 bases and 3 bases, there was a span of 15 bases. Germline CDR1 LNHDA, CDR2 SQIVND (reference sequence). The CDR3 protein is CASSVADRITDTQYF. In DNA, the CDR3 is TGTGCCAGTAGTGTGGCGGACAGAATAACAGATACGCAGTATTTT. The full variable domain, rest sourced from reference TRBV19 and TRBJ2-3, is DGGITQSPKYLFRKEGQNVTLSCEQNLNHDAMYWYRQDPGQGLRLIYYSQIVNDFQKGDIAEGYSVSREKKESFPLTVTSAQKNPTAFYLCASSVADRITDTQYFGPGTRLTVL.

This sequence joins TRBV25-1 and TRBJ1-2, with TRBD1 as a possible D gene (6 bases). Looked up from germline, CDR1 is MGHDK and CDR2 is SYGVNS. V lost 8 bases and J lost 9, with 28 bases in between. The CDR3 loop spans 16 amino acids. In nucleotides, the CDR3 is TGTGCCAGCCCAAAAAAAACCAGGCCGGGGGCGCCCAGCTACACCTTC. Amino acids: CASPKKTRPGAPSYTF.

This clonotype was counted a few times. The CDR3 sequence: CASSLVPRQGANEQYF. CDR3 nucleotide sequence: TGTGCCAGCAGCTTAGTGCCCCGACAGGGGGCAAACGAGCAGTACTTC. This rearrangement joins TRBV7-2 to TRBJ2-7; TRBD1 matches 10 bases. CDR3 length equals 16 residues. Germline values: CDR1 SGHTA, CDR2 FQGNSA. With V trimmed by 1 base and J by 5 bases, 8 bases remained unmatched.

This clonotype showed up just a few times. The rearrangement links TRBV28 to TRBJ2-7; D perhaps matches TRBD2 (6 bases). V dropped 3 bases and J dropped 2 bases, with 11 bases sitting between them. Germline V gene lookup returns CDR1 MDHEN and CDR2 SYDVKM. The CDR3 runs 14 residues. The chain's CDR3 is CASSFGGTTYEQYF. The CDR3 nucleotides are TGTGCCAGCAGTTTCGGCGGGACCACCTACGAGCAGTACTTC.

V and J are TRBV6-1 and TRBJ2-3; possibly TRBD2 for D (5 bases). There are 16 residues in the CDR3. Germline V gene data show CDR1 as MNHNS and CDR2 as SASEGT. V lost 6 bases and J 0 bases, leaving 16 bases between the germline ends. This chain's CDR3 is CASSGRGGSSTDTQYF. The CDR3 nucleotides are TGTGCCAGCAGCGGGCGTGGAGGTTCTAGCACAGATACGCAGTATTTT.

This clonotype was observed a handful of times. This chain joins TRBV12-3 or TRBV12-4 and TRBJ1-2; 7 nucleotides align to TRBD1. Unmatched junction bases numbered 8, after V lost 2 bases and J lost 5 bases. This CDR3 spans 15 amino acids. The CDR3 reads CASSLTGQAYYGYTF. The CDR3 coding sequence is TGTGCCAGCAGTTTAACCGGACAGGCCTATTATGGCTACACCTTC.

The rearrangement uses TRBV13 and TRBJ2-4; 11 nucleotides line up with TRBD2. This CDR3 region has 16 residues. The germline V gene encodes CDR1 PRHDT and CDR2 FYEKMQ (reference sequence). Trimming removed 5 bases from V and 5 bases from J; junction bases left unmatched: 8. In DNA form, the CDR3 reads TGTGCCAGCAGCCCCGGACTAGCGGGTTCGGAAAACATTCAGTACTTC. Translating gives CASSPGLAGSENIQYF.

This clonotype was seen many times. This rearrangement joins TRBV7-9 to TRBJ1-2; no clear D gene. The V gene lost 5 bases and the J gene lost 5 bases, with 9 bases spanning the gap. From germline, CDR1 is SEHNR and CDR2 FQNEAQ (reference sequence). There are 12 residues in the CDR3. The CDR3 DNA reads TGTGCCAGCAGCAGGATCTCATATGGCTACACCTTC. It translates to CASSRISYGYTF.

This clonotype occurred a few times. This sequence joins TRBV5-1 and TRBJ2-6; no clear D gene. CDR1 is SGHRS and CDR2 is YFSETQ in the germline V gene. There are 14 residues in the CDR3. The ends were cut back, 1 base at V and 2 bases at J, with 4 bases in the middle. Here the CDR3 DNA reads TGCGCCAGCAGCTTGTACGCTGGGGCCAACGTCCTGACTTTC. Translated: CASSLYAGANVLTF.

V and J are TRBV9 and TRBJ1-2, with D perhaps TRBD1 (5 bases). Trimming removed 3 bases from V and 3 bases from J, with 15 bases in between. Germline-derived CDR1 and CDR2 are SGDLS and YYNGEE. The CDR3 contains 15 residues. The CDR3 loop is CASSGRNQGHYGYTF. The CDR3 nucleotides are TGTGCCAGCAGCGGACGAAACCAGGGTCACTATGGCTACACCTTC.

The rearrangement joins TRBV14 to TRBJ1-6; the D gene is possibly TRBD1 (5 bases). The CDR3 spans 13 residues. Germline-derived CDR1 and CDR2 are SGHDN and FVKESK. V lost 1 base and J lost 10, with 8 bases in between. CDR3 DNA sequence: TGTGCCAGCAGCCAAGCGTGGACATCACCCCTCCACTTT. This encodes CASSQAWTSPLHF.